The 21 T cell receptor beta chains below were found in one sample sequenced in a study of cytomegalovirus exposure and HLA in healthy donors. With 60 Vbeta and 13 Jbeta primers, the PCR was carried out. Here immunoSEQ multiplex PCR was the method, and the copy in TCRdb shows in-frame clones only, minus some. The table has 170,000 or so clones, around 80% seen once. The sequencing input was PBMCs. The receptors were gathered from a man between 35 and 55 years old in good health and CMV-seronegative.

The J gene is TRBJ1-4, the V gene TRBV30, with 7 bases that match TRBD1. The germline V gene encodes CDR1 GTSNPN and CDR2 SVGIG (reference sequence). Trimming cost V 7 bases and J 6 bases; bases outside gene matches: 14. The CDR3 loop spans 15 amino acids. DNA for the CDR3: TGTGCCTCACTCGGGTCTCCGCAGGGGGATGAAAAACTGTTTTTT. This codes for CASLGSPQGDEKLFF. Variable domain in full (rest from reference TRBV30 and TRBJ1-4): SQTIHQWPATLVQPVGSPLSLECTVEGTSNPNLYWYRQAAGRGLQLLFYSVGIGQISSEVPQNLSASRPQDRQFILSSKKLLLSDSGFYLCASLGSPQGDEKLFFGSGTQLSVL.

The CDR3 DNA is TGTGCCAGCAGTTCAGGGGGCAATCAGCCCCAGCATTTT. Its translation: CASSSGGNQPQHF. The chain carries TRBV2 and TRBJ1-5, with a weak D call TRBD1 (6 bases). V lost 5 bases to trimming and J lost 2 bases, with 7 bases between them. The CDR3 extends over 13 amino acids. Germline V gene sequence: CDR1 SNHLY, CDR2 FYNNEI.

The chain carries TRBV30 and TRBJ1-5, with a possible D match to TRBD1 (6 bases). The CDR3 is 13 residues long. CDR1 and CDR2 (germline): GTSNPN, SVGIG (reference sequence). Trimming removed 0 bases from V and 3 bases from J, with 6 bases in between. CDR3 sequence reads: CAWSVGANQPQHF. The CDR3 coding sequence is TGTGCCTGGAGTGTGGGGGCCAATCAGCCCCAGCATTTT. The full variable domain, in which reference TRBV30 and TRBJ1-5 provide the parts outside the CDR3, is SQTIHQWPATLVQPVGSPLSLECTVEGTSNPNLYWYRQAAGRGLQLLFYSVGIGQISSEVPQNLSASRPQDRQFILSSKKLLLSDSGFYLCAWSVGANQPQHFGDGTRLSIL.

J is TRBJ2-7 and V is TRBV6-6; weak D call: TRBD1 (6 bases). Germline V gene sequence: CDR1 MNHNY, CDR2 SVGAGI (reference sequence). The CDR3 loop spans 14 amino acids. Trimming took 2 bases from V and 0 from J, leaving 8 bases between them. DNA for the CDR3: TGTGCCAGCAGTTACGGACAGAGCTCCTACGAGCAGTACTTC. This gives the protein CASSYGQSSYEQYF.

CDR3 nucleotides: TGTGCCAGTACTCACCGGGACAGGGGCGGTAATCAGCCCCAGCATTTT. Amino acids: CASTHRDRGGNQPQHF. The V gene is TRBV19, the J gene TRBJ1-5; 10 positions agree with TRBD1. V shed 7 bases and J 4 bases; nucleotides not matched to a gene: 10. Germline V lookup: CDR1 LNHDA, CDR2 SQIVND (reference sequence). CDR3 size: 16 residues.

This clone was seen just once. Here the CDR3 DNA reads TGTGCCACCAGTACGACAGCCTTCACAGATACGCAGTATTTT. Translating it yields CATSTTAFTDTQYF. The chain links TRBV15 to TRBJ2-3; perhaps TRBD1 as D (5 bases). The CDR3 contains 14 residues. Germline CDR1 reads LNHNV; CDR2 reads YYDKDF (reference sequence). The V end lost 6 bases, the J end lost 2 bases, and 12 bases lay between the germline ends.

V usage is TRBV19 and J usage is TRBJ2-4, with 7 bases matching TRBD2. This CDR3 is built from 14 residues. J was trimmed by 0 bases and V by 6 bases; bases with no gene match: 2. CDR1 is LNHDA and CDR2 is SQIVND in the germline V gene (reference sequence). The CDR3 region is CASRPSGAKNIQYF. The CDR3 DNA reads as TGTGCCAGTAGACCTAGCGGAGCCAAAAACATTCAGTACTTC. Looking up the rest from reference TRBV19 and TRBJ2-4 gives the full variable domain: DGGITQSPKYLFRKEGQNVTLSCEQNLNHDAMYWYRQDPGQGLRLIYYSQIVNDFQKGDIAEGYSVSREKKESFPLTVTSAQKNPTAFYLCASRPSGAKNIQYFGAGTRLSVL.

About this clone: Mismatch with germline at one junction end may stem from a read error. V usage is TRBV10-3 and J usage is TRBJ1-2; TRBD1 matches at 9 bases. CDR3 length: 14 amino acids. Germline CDR1 ENHRY, CDR2 SYGVKD. CDR3 sequence: CAIRAGQGNDGYTF. DNA for the CDR3: TGTGCCATCAGGGCGGGACAGGGTAACGATGGCTACACCTTC.

The rearrangement uses TRBV11-1 and TRBJ1-1; D is possibly TRBD1 (6 bases). Germline CDR1 and CDR2: SGHAT and FQDESV (reference sequence). V was clipped by 5 bases and J by 6 bases, with 31 bases between them. The CDR3 contains 19 residues. Here the CDR3 reads CASSVLAPIRGGTGSEAFF. In nucleotides, the CDR3 is TGTGCCAGCAGCGTTCTCGCTCCGATTCGGGGGGGCACGGGATCTGAAGCTTTCTTT.

This rearrangement joins TRBV29-1 to TRBJ1-3; no clear D. Germline lookup yields CDR1 SQVTM and CDR2 ANQGSEA. The CDR3 is 14 residues long. V was cut by 7 bases and J by 0 bases, with 13 bases left in between. The chain's CDR3 is CSALSGISGNTIYF. CDR3 DNA sequence: TGCAGCGCCCTGTCGGGGATCTCTGGAAACACCATATATTTT.

V gene TRBV7-2 combines with J gene TRBJ1-2; TRBD1 might be the D (6 bases). V was pared by 5 bases and J by 4 bases, with 11 bases between. The germline V gene encodes CDR1 SGHTA and CDR2 FQGNSA. The CDR3 has 13 amino acids. The CDR3 loop is CASSRDNIYGYTF. DNA for the CDR3: TGTGCCAGCAGCCGGGACAACATCTATGGCTACACCTTC. Full variable domain (rest looked up from reference TRBV7-2 and TRBJ1-2): GAGVSQSPSNKVTEKGKDVELRCDPISGHTALYWYRQSLGQGLEFLIYFQGNSAPDKSGLPSDRFSAERTGGSVSTLTIQRTQQEDSAVYLCASSRDNIYGYTFGSGTRLTVV.

This chain connects TRBV5-1 to TRBJ1-3, with 9 bases fitting TRBD1. CDR3 size: 16 residues. The trim removed 2 bases at V and 2 bases at J, leaving 5 bases unmatched. The germline V gene has CDR1 SGHRS and CDR2 YFSETQ. The CDR3 DNA is TGCGCCAGCAGCTTCTCCGGGACAGGGCCTGGAAACACCATATATTTT. As protein: CASSFSGTGPGNTIYF.

The chain combines TRBV7-9 with TRBJ1-6, with 7 bases aligning to TRBD1. The CDR3 runs 15 residues. V gave up 1 base and J gave up 16 bases; unmatched junction bases: 13. CDR1 and CDR2 (germline): SEHNR, FQNEAQ (reference sequence). CDR3 residues: CASSLDTGAQHPLHF. Written as DNA, the CDR3 is TGTGCCAGCAGCTTAGATACAGGGGCGCAACATCCGCTCCACTTT.

This chain joins TRBV7-2 and TRBJ2-1; D is uncertain. Trimming cost V 1 base and J 0 bases, with 7 bases left between them. This CDR3 is 15 amino acids long. CDR1 is SGHTA and CDR2 is FQGNSA in the germline V gene. CDR3 coding DNA: TGTGCCAGCAGCTTAGATCCCTACTCCTACAATGAGCAGTTCTTC. Protein: CASSLDPYSYNEQFF.

This chain connects TRBV4-3 to TRBJ2-7; a possible D gene is TRBD2 (6 bases). Germline values: CDR1 LGHNA, CDR2 YSLEER. Trimming removed 2 bases from V and 3 bases from J, with 11 bases in between. CDR3 length: 14 amino acids. CDR3 in amino acids: CASSQMMGGYEQYF. The DNA for the CDR3 is TGCGCCAGCAGCCAAATGATGGGGGGCTACGAGCAGTACTTC.

The gene calls are TRBV29-1 and TRBJ2-1; perhaps TRBD1 as D (5 bases). Germline V CDR1 and CDR2: SQVTM, ANQGSEA. The CDR3 loop spans 16 amino acids. The V end was cut by 6 bases, the J end by 3 bases, with 21 bases between. The CDR3 DNA reads as TGCAGCGTCGCTACAGGATTAGAAATTCTCTACAATGAGCAGTTCTTC. Translation: CSVATGLEILYNEQFF.

V gene TRBV7-9 combines with J gene TRBJ1-2; tentatively, D is TRBD1 (6 bases). Trimming removed 4 bases from V and 1 base from J, with 13 bases in between. CDR3 length: 15 residues. The germline CDR1 and CDR2 sequences are SEHNR and FQNEAQ (reference sequence). DNA of the CDR3: TGTGCCAGCAGCTCAGGGGACGGACTTAACTATGGCTACACCTTC. Its translation: CASSSGDGLNYGYTF. Complete variable domain (other parts from reference TRBV7-9 and TRBJ1-2): DTGVSQNPRHKITKRGQNVTFRCDPISEHNRLYWYRQTLGQGPEFLTYFQNEAQLEKSRLLSDRFSAERPKGSFSTLEIQRTEQGDSAMYLCASSSGDGLNYGYTFGSGTRLTVV.

The CDR3 here is CASSSAGGEKLFF. The CDR3 DNA follows: TGTGCCAGCAGTTCCGCCGGGGGGGAAAAACTGTTTTTT. The V gene is TRBV6-6, the J gene TRBJ1-4; D possibly corresponds to TRBD1 (5 bases). The length of the CDR3 is 13 residues. CDR1 and CDR2 from the germline V gene are MNHNY and SVGAGI (reference sequence). V was pared by 4 bases and J by 8 bases, with 11 bases between.

V and J are TRBV14 and TRBJ2-4; no definite D call. CDR1 SGHDN and CDR2 FVKESK come from the germline V gene. V shed 0 bases and J shed 9 bases, with 12 bases lying between them. The CDR3 covers 14 residues. Written as DNA, the CDR3 is TGTGCCAGCAGCCAAGATCGTAGTCCGCCCATTCAGTACTTC. This sequence encodes CASSQDRSPPIQYF.

The rearrangement joins TRBV4-1 to TRBJ2-3, with D maybe TRBD2 (5 bases). Germline lookup yields CDR1 MGHRA and CDR2 YSYEKL. Between the trimmed V and J ends, which lost 6 bases and 3 bases, there was a span of 19 bases. This CDR3 is 16 amino acids long. DNA of the CDR3: TGCGCCAGCAGTTATCGGGGTATGGGTCCGACAGATACGCAGTATTTT. It codes for CASSYRGMGPTDTQYF.

V gene TRBV29-1 combines with J gene TRBJ2-3; the D gene is possibly TRBD1 (8 bases). The V end was cut by 8 bases, the J end by 6 bases, with 21 bases between. The CDR3 consists of 14 residues. Per germline, CDR1 SQVTM and CDR2 ANQGSEA. Here the CDR3 DNA reads TGCAGCTCCTCAGGGGTACAGGGGGGGGATACGCAGTATTTT. As protein: CSSSGVQGGDTQYF.